This record concerns one T cell receptor (beta chain) sequence. The repertoire was sequenced with immunoSEQ multiplex PCR; TCRdb's copy has only in-frame clones and lacks some. This sample has around 200,000 clones; 70% to 90% occur once, and the top ten carry under 0.85%. This record belongs to a study of blood T cell repertoires in COVID-19. Germline V gives CDR1 SGHRS, CDR2 YFSETQ. With 0 bases clipped from V and 7 bases from J, the junction kept 11 bases outside the gene matches. The CDR3 extends over 16 amino acids. This chain connects TRBV5-1 to TRBJ1-2; TRBD1 matches at 8 bases. The sequenced sample was PBMCs or T cells enriched from blood (not recorded which). The clonotype was recovered from a young woman who had recovered from COVID-19. The CDR3 reads CASSLVAGGALSGYTF. In DNA form, the CDR3 reads TGCGCCAGCAGCTTGGTGGCAGGGGGCGCGTTGAGTGGCTACACCTTC.